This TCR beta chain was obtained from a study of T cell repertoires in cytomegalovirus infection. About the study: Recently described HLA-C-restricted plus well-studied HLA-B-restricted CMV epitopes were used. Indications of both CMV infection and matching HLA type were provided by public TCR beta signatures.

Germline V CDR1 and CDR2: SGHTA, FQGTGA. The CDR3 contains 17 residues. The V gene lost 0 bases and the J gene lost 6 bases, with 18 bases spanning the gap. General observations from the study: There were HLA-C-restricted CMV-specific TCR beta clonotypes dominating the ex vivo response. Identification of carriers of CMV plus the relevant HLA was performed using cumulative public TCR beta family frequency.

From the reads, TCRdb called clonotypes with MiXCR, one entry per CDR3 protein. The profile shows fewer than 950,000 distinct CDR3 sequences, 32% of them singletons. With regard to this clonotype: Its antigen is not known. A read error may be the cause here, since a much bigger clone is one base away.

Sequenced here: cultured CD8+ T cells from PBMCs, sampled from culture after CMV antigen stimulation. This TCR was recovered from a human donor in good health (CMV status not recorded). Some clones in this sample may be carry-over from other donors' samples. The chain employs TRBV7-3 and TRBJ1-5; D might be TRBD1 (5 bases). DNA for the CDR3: TGTGCCAGCAGCTTAACTAGGGACTGGGAAAAGGGTCAGCCCCAGCATTTT. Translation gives CASSLTRDWEKGQPQHF.